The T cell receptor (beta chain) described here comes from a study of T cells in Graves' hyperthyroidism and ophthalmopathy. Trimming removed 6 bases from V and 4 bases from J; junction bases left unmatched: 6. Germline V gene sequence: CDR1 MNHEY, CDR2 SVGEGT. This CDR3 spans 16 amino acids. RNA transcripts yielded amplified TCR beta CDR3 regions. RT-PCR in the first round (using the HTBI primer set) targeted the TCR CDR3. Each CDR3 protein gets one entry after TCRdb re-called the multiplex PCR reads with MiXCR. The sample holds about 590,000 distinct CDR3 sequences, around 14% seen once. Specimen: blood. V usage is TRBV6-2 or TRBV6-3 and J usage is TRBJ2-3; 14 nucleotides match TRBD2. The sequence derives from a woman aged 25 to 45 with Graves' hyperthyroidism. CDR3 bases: TGTGCCAGCAGCGAGGGACTAGCGGGAGTCCCAGATACGCAGTATTTT. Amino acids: CASSEGLAGVPDTQYF.